This T cell receptor beta chain appears in the sequencing data of a study of T cells in Graves' hyperthyroidism and ophthalmopathy. Looked up from germline, CDR1 is DFQATT and CDR2 is SNEGSKA (reference sequence). Unmatched junction bases numbered 4, after V lost 0 bases and J lost 0 bases. CDR3 length equals 16 residues. Regions amplified from RNA transcripts were the TCR beta CDR3 regions. In the first-round RT-PCR of the TCR CDR3, the HTBI primer set was used. TCRdb ran MiXCR on the multiplex PCR reads and lists one entry per CDR3 protein. Of some 560,000 distinct CDR3 sequences listed, less than 15% are singletons.

The chain recombines TRBV20-1 with TRBJ2-3, with 9 bases that match TRBD2. Sequencing used blood. The TCR sequence derives from a woman aged 40 to 50 with Graves' hyperthyroidism. This chain's CDR3 is CSARDPLAGSTDTQYF. The DNA for the CDR3 is TGCAGTGCTAGAGATCCGCTAGCGGGAAGCACAGATACGCAGTATTTT.